What follows are 12 T cell receptor beta chains derived from one specimen sequenced in a study of cytomegalovirus exposure and HLA in healthy donors. PCR amplification relied on 60 Vbeta primers (plus 13 Jbeta primers). Sequencing was performed with immunoSEQ multiplex PCR; in TCRdb, only in-frame clones are kept and a portion is missing. The repertoire holds some 91,000 clones, with about 75% as singletons. Specimen: PBMCs. Receptors were obtained from a man in his forties or fifties in good health and CMV-seropositive.

The rearrangement joins TRBV2 to TRBJ1-5; 8 nucleotides match TRBD1. J was trimmed by 5 bases and V by 0 bases; bases with no gene match: 6. The length of the CDR3 is 16 residues. Looked up from germline, CDR1 is SNHLY and CDR2 is FYNNEI. The CDR3 DNA is TGTGCCAGCAGTGAAGCCACGGACAGGGATCATCAGCCCCAGCATTTT. This encodes CASSEATDRDHQPQHF.

The rearrangement uses TRBV6-6 and TRBJ1-2; 10 bases are a match to TRBD1. CDR1 and CDR2 from the germline V gene are MNHNY and SVGAGI (reference sequence). This CDR3 contains 14 residues. V dropped 0 bases and J dropped 8; count of bases not matched to a gene: 3. The CDR3 region has the DNA TGTGCCAGCAGTTACTCGCTGACAGGGGGCGGCTACACCTTC. Its protein is CASSYSLTGGGYTF.

The chain links TRBV5-1 to TRBJ1-1; D is possibly TRBD1 (6 bases). The CDR3 consists of 15 residues. Trimming shortened V by 2 bases and J by 3 bases, and 14 bases separated the two germline ends. Germline V gene lookup returns CDR1 SGHRS and CDR2 YFSETQ. The CDR3 sequence: CASSLFRAGDTEAFF. As DNA, the CDR3 is TGCGCCAGCAGCTTATTTCGGGCAGGGGACACTGAAGCTTTCTTT.

The chain links TRBV6-5 to TRBJ1-6, with D unclear. The germline V and J ends were trimmed by 8 bases and 7 bases, with 12 bases remaining between them. Germline-derived CDR1 and CDR2 are MNHEY and SVGAGI. This CDR3 contains 13 residues. The CDR3 sequence is CASRREGNSPLHF. DNA of the CDR3: TGTGCCAGCCGACGAGAGGGCAATTCACCCCTCCACTTT.

V gene TRBV4-1 combines with J gene TRBJ2-3; 10 bases match TRBD2. The germline CDR1 and CDR2 sequences are MGHRA and YSYEKL. This CDR3 is 18 amino acids long. Trimming took 1 base from V and 5 from J; bases not matched to a gene: 12. The CDR3 DNA sequence: TGCGCCAGCAGCCAAGGGTTAGCGGGGGGCCCCTCCGGAGATACGCAGTATTTT. Encoded protein: CASSQGLAGGPSGDTQYF.

The CDR3 coding sequence is TGTGCCAGCAGCTTGAGGGAGATAAATTCACCCCTCCACTTT. Amino acid sequence: CASSLREINSPLHF. The rearrangement joins TRBV5-6 to TRBJ1-6; D gene ambiguous. Germline V gives CDR1 SGHDT, CDR2 YYEEEE. V dropped 1 base and J dropped 7 bases, with 9 bases sitting between them. The CDR3 covers 14 residues.

This clone was seen just once. The CDR3 is CASSIQGASQPQHF. The CDR3, as DNA: TGTGCCAGCAGCATACAGGGGGCTAGTCAGCCCCAGCATTTT. J is TRBJ1-5 and V is TRBV7-2; 9 nucleotides agree with TRBD1. V dropped 5 bases and J dropped 6; count of bases not matched to a gene: 5. In germline, CDR1 is SGHTA, CDR2 FQGNSA. The CDR3 consists of 14 residues. Filled out from reference TRBV7-2 and TRBJ1-5, the complete variable domain reads GAGVSQSPSNKVTEKGKDVELRCDPISGHTALYWYRQSLGQGLEFLIYFQGNSAPDKSGLPSDRFSAERTGGSVSTLTIQRTQQEDSAVYLCASSIQGASQPQHFGDGTRLSIL.

The chain recombines TRBV29-1 with TRBJ1-3; 7 bases agree with TRBD1. Trimming removed 7 bases from V and 1 base from J; junction bases left unmatched: 7. Germline assignment: CDR1 SQVTM and CDR2 ANQGSEA. The length of the CDR3 is 14 residues. In DNA, the CDR3 is TGCAGCGCTAACAGGGGACTTTCTGGAAACACCATATATTTT. Its translation: CSANRGLSGNTIYF.

The chain recombines TRBV7-8 with TRBJ2-7, with 7 bases identical to TRBD1. Trimming cost V 4 bases and J 3 bases; bases outside gene matches: 6. The germline CDR1 and CDR2 sequences are SGHVS and FQNEAQ. The CDR3 covers 14 residues. As DNA, the CDR3 is TGTGCCAGCAGCTCCCGAACAGGGGTCTACGAGCAGTACTTC. Translated: CASSSRTGVYEQYF.

In this sample, this clone turned up once. The CDR3 DNA reads TGTGCCAGCAGCTTAGCCTTGCTAGCGGGGGGTGACACCGGGGAGCTGTTTTTT. Encoded protein: CASSLALLAGGDTGELFF. The V and J genes are TRBV7-6 and TRBJ2-2; 11 bases map to TRBD2. The junction had 6 bases not matched to a gene; V was cut back by 0 bases and J by 3 bases. This CDR3 comprises 18 residues. Germline V gene data show CDR1 as SGHVS and CDR2 as FNYEAQ.

In its sample, this clone was seen once. The rearrangement joins TRBV10-1 to TRBJ2-5, with 10 bases lining up with TRBD1. This CDR3 spans 13 amino acids. The V and J ends lost 5 bases and 6 bases, in that order; junction bases with no gene match: 3. Germline loops: CDR1 WNHNN, CDR2 SYGVQD (reference sequence). The CDR3 sequence is CASSLDRGKTQYF. DNA for the CDR3: TGCGCCAGCAGTTTGGACAGGGGGAAGACCCAGTACTTC.

The CDR3: CASSLELVTTDTQYF. The CDR3 coding sequence is TGCGCCAGCAGCTTGGAGCTGGTAACCACAGATACGCAGTATTTT. The chain carries TRBV5-1 and TRBJ2-3; D is undetermined. The CDR3 sequence is 15 residues long. CDR1 and CDR2 (germline): SGHRS, YFSETQ. The V and J ends lost 0 bases and 2 bases respectively, with 10 bases between them.